The sequence of this TCR beta chain was determined in a study of esophageal squamous cell carcinoma under preoperative chemotherapy (dated by TCRdb to 2016 to 2019). Some background on the complete study: In the study, TCR repertoires were profiled in both peripheral blood T cells and tumor-infiltrating lymphocytes. Five or six patients with primary esophageal squamous cell carcinoma were included in the cohort. Repertoires were compared between samples taken before and after paclitaxel-nedaplatin therapy. The study examined the effect of paclitaxel-nedaplatin chemotherapy on T-cell receptor repertoires in patients with esophageal squamous cell carcinoma. General findings and caveats noted by the study authors: Tumor-infiltrating lymphocytes after treatment appeared to come partly from peripheral T cells migrating into the tumor, rather than solely from local clonal changes. The analysis included only a handful of patients with esophageal squamous cell carcinoma, making the cohort small. TCR diversity increased significantly in peripheral T cells after chemotherapy, but not in tumor-infiltrating lymphocytes. Paclitaxel-nedaplatin therapy induced immediate and substantial clonotype frequency changes, with contraction more likely among abundant clones than amplification.

What the time point label conveys for this sample: after preoperative PTX-NDP chemotherapy. Before surgery, patients were given paclitaxel-nedaplatin as preoperative chemotherapy. This clonotype has only a few counts. The specificity of this receptor is unknown. The input lacks base qualities; no much larger clone sits a single base away. The CDR3 runs 15 residues from the cysteine to the phenylalanine. The only DNA kept is the CDR3, 45 bases in frame from the first base. The germline V gene sets CDR1 to MNHNS and CDR2 to SASEGT. Receptor amplification or capture employed PCR. TCRdb lists the instrument as HiSeq X Ten. High-throughput sequencing was used to characterize TCR repertoires. TCRdb applied fastp at Q25 and MiXCR to the public reads, then kept only in-frame beta chains. Duplicate CDR3 protein sequences are folded into a single record with the most common DNA and genes. The sample yields over 25,000 distinct CDR3 sequences; 52% were counted once. The top ten constitute less than 30% of the sample.

The rearranged segments are TRBV6-1 and TRBJ2-5; 6 matching bases give a weak D call of TRBD1. The J call may be in error: the DNA end matches TRBJ2-7 better. This clonotype was obtained from a human donor with esophageal squamous cell carcinoma. The donor label of this sample is uncertain. The sample was taken from a patient given preoperative chemotherapy. The base sequence is TGTGCCAGCGCAGTGGAAGGGGGAAATATGTACGAGCAGTACTTC. The resulting protein is CASAVEGGNMYEQYF.